A selection of T cell receptor beta chains follows, all from one sample in a study of T cell changes during pregnancy in multiple sclerosis. TCRdb keeps only in-frame clones here, not all; method: immunoSEQ multiplex PCR. Here the sample spans over 55,000 clones, around 92% being singletons. This specimen was peripheral blood, taken in the first trimester of pregnancy. These receptors were taken from a female donor with multiple sclerosis, enrolled in a pregnancy study. Each CDR3 is given with its conserved first and last residue. D genes are given only for firm matches. Only part of the rows carry a size: once, few, many, or a class if the clone is expanded.

len: 16
abundance: once
j_gene: TRBJ2-7
d_gene: TRBD1
v_gene: TRBV28
CDR3aa: CASSLPSKDRTYEQYF

len: 14
abundance: NA
j_gene: TRBJ2-7
d_gene: TRBD1
v_gene: TRBV6-5
CDR3aa: CASSLGQGAYEQYF

len: 15
abundance: NA
j_gene: TRBJ1-1
d_gene: NA
v_gene: TRBV19
CDR3aa: CASSIAPGANTEAFF

len: 14
abundance: NA
j_gene: TRBJ1-4
d_gene: TRBD1
v_gene: TRBV7-2
CDR3aa: CASSQQGFGEKLFF

len: 13
abundance: once
j_gene: TRBJ2-7
d_gene: NA
v_gene: TRBV7-9
CDR3aa: CASSPAGSYEQYF

len: 15
abundance: few
j_gene: TRBJ2-7
d_gene: TRBD2
v_gene: TRBV27
CDR3aa: CASSPTSGSFYEQYF

len: 14
abundance: NA
j_gene: TRBJ1-2
d_gene: TRBD1
v_gene: TRBV30
CDR3aa: CAWSQQRTGPGYTF

len: 13
abundance: NA
j_gene: TRBJ1-1
d_gene: NA
v_gene: TRBV11-2
CDR3aa: CASSSRFGTEAFF

len: 16
abundance: NA
j_gene: TRBJ1-1
d_gene: TRBD1
v_gene: TRBV6-6
CDR3aa: CASSQGTGALNTEAFF

len: 12
abundance: NA
j_gene: TRBJ1-4
d_gene: NA
v_gene: TRBV28
CDR3aa: CASSPPRGKLFF

len: 12
abundance: NA
j_gene: TRBJ2-5
d_gene: NA
v_gene: TRBV7-9
CDR3aa: CASSSGKETQYF

len: 13
abundance: NA
j_gene: TRBJ2-7
d_gene: TRBD2
v_gene: TRBV6-5
CDR3aa: CATWTSGTYEQYF

len: 13
abundance: NA
j_gene: TRBJ2-3
d_gene: TRBD1
v_gene: TRBV29-1
CDR3aa: CSVDRQGSDTQYF

len: 16
abundance: NA
j_gene: TRBJ1-2
d_gene: TRBD1
v_gene: TRBV7-2
CDR3aa: CASTLQGALLPRGYTF

len: 14
abundance: NA
j_gene: TRBJ2-7
d_gene: TRBD2
v_gene: TRBV5-5
CDR3aa: CASRREVGRYEQYF

len: 14
abundance: NA
j_gene: TRBJ2-5
d_gene: NA
v_gene: TRBV5-1
CDR3aa: CASSLTVLVETQYF

len: 16
abundance: NA
j_gene: TRBJ2-2
d_gene: NA
v_gene: TRBV7-8
CDR3aa: CASSQIWTGDTGELFF

len: 15
abundance: NA
j_gene: TRBJ1-4
d_gene: NA
v_gene: TRBV9
CDR3aa: CASSFGGAANEKLFF

len: 15
abundance: few
j_gene: TRBJ1-5
d_gene: TRBD1
v_gene: TRBV7-8
CDR3aa: CASSADRGIYQPQHF

len: 16
abundance: NA
j_gene: TRBJ2-2
d_gene: TRBD1
v_gene: TRBV19
CDR3aa: CASSIRTGANTGELFF

len: 15
abundance: NA
j_gene: TRBJ1-1
d_gene: TRBD1
v_gene: TRBV14
CDR3aa: CASSHRTGVGTEAFF

len: 14
abundance: NA
j_gene: TRBJ2-7
d_gene: TRBD2
v_gene: TRBV5-6
CDR3aa: CASSSGTSAYEQYF

len: 13
abundance: NA
j_gene: TRBJ1-1
d_gene: TRBD1
v_gene: TRBV27
CDR3aa: CASRDQGETEAFF

len: 13
abundance: NA
j_gene: TRBJ1-1
d_gene: NA
v_gene: TRBV10-2
CDR3aa: CASSQGWNTEAFF